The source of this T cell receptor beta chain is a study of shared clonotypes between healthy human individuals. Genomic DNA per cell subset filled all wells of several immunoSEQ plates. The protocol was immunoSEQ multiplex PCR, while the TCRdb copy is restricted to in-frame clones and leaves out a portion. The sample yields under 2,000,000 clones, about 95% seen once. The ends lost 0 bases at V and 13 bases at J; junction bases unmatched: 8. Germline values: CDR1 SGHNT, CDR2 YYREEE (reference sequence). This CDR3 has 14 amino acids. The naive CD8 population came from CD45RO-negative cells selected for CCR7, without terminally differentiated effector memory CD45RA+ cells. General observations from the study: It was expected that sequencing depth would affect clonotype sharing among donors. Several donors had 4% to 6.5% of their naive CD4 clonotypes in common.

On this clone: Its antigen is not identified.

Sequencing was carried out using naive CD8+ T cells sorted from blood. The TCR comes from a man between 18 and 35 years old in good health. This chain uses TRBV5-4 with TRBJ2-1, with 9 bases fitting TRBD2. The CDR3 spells CASSLVGGGGGQFF. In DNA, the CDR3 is TGTGCCAGCAGCTTGGTGGGCGGCGGGGGGGGCCAGTTCTTC.